This T cell receptor (beta chain) came from a study of T cells in Graves' hyperthyroidism and ophthalmopathy. Germline CDR1 reads DFQATT; CDR2 reads SNEGSKA (reference sequence). The V and J ends lost 3 bases and 7 bases, in that order; junction bases with no gene match: 16. The CDR3 consists of 16 residues. This clonotype has at least ten counts. Researchers took RNA transcripts and amplified the TCR beta CDR3 regions from them. The HTBI primer set drove a first-round RT-PCR of the TCR CDR3. Each CDR3 protein gets one entry after TCRdb re-called the multiplex PCR reads with MiXCR. The data contain some 460,000 distinct CDR3 sequences, around a sixth of them singletons. Patients between 18 and 65 years old had hyperthyroidism, newly diagnosed and lasting under 2 months.

This chain uses TRBV20-1 with TRBJ2-7; 9 positions agree with TRBD2. This clonotype was obtained from a woman younger than 30 with Graves' hyperthyroidism. The sample taken for sequencing was blood. The CDR3 reads CSASGLAGRGTGEQYF. The CDR3 region has the DNA TGCAGTGCTAGTGGGCTAGCGGGGAGGGGGACTGGTGAGCAGTACTTC.